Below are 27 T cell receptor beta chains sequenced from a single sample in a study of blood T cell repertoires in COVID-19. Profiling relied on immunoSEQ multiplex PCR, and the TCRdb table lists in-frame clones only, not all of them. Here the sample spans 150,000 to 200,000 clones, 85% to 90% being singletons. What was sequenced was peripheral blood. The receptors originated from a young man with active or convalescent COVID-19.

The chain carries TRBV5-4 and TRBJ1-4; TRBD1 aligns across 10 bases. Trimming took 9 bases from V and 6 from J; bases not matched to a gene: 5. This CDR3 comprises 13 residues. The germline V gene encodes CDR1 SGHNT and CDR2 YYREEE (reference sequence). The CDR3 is CAIDRGQDEKLFF. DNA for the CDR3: TGTGCCATTGACAGGGGGCAGGATGAAAAACTGTTTTTT.

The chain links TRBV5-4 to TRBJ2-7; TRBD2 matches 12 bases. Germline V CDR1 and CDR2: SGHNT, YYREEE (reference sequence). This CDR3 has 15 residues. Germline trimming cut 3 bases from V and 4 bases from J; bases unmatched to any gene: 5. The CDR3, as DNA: TGTGCCAGCAGCTATCGGACTAGCGGGATTTACGAGCAGTACGTC. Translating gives CASSYRTSGIYEQYV.

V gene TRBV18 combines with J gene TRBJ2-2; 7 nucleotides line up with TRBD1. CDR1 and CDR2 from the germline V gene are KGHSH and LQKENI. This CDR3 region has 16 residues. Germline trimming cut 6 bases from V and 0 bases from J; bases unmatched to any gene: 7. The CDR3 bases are TGTGCCAGCTCCCTGGGACAGCTCGCGAACACCGGGGAGCTGTTTTTT. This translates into CASSLGQLANTGELFF.

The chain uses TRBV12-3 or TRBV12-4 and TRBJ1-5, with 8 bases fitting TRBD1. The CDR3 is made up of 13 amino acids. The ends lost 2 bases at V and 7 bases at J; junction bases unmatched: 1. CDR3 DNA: TGTGCCAGCAGTTTACAGGGGGCCCAGCCCCAGCATTTT. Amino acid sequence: CASSLQGAQPQHF.

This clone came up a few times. The CDR3 reads CASSTGTSGIYEQYF. The DNA for the CDR3 is TGCGCCAGCAGCACGGGGACTAGCGGGATTTACGAGCAGTACTTC. The chain is built from TRBV5-1 and TRBJ2-7, with 13 bases lining up with TRBD2. The CDR3 loop spans 15 amino acids. The ends lost 4 bases at V and 4 bases at J; junction bases unmatched: 5. Germline V lookup: CDR1 SGHRS, CDR2 YFSETQ.

The chain's CDR3 is CASQPGNTGELFF. The CDR3 region has the DNA TGTGCCAGCCAGCCAGGGAACACCGGGGAGCTGTTTTTT. The gene calls are TRBV6-5 and TRBJ2-2; D uncertain. Germline loops: CDR1 MNHEY, CDR2 SVGAGI. This CDR3 is 13 amino acids long. The V end was cut by 8 bases, the J end by 1 base, with 8 bases between.

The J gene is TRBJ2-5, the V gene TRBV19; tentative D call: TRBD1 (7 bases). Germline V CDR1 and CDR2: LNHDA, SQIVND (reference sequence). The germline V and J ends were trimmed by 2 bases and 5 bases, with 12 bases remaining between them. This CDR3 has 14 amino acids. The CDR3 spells CASSIQGGAETQYF. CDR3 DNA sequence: TGTGCCAGTAGTATACAGGGGGGCGCGGAGACCCAGTACTTC.

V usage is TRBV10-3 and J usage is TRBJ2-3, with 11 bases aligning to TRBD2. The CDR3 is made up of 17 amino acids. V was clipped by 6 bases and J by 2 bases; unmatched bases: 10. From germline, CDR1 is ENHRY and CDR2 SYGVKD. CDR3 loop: CAIRGTSGEGYTDTQYF. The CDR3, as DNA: TGTGCCATCAGGGGGACTAGCGGAGAGGGTTACACAGATACGCAGTATTTT.

Here the CDR3 reads CASSQGQGAGNTIYF. CDR3 DNA sequence: TGCGCCAGCAGCCAAGGACAGGGAGCTGGAAACACCATATATTTT. The chain links TRBV4-1 to TRBJ1-3; 7 bases agree with TRBD1. Losses at the gene ends were 1 base for V and 2 bases for J; bases not matched to a gene: 2. Germline CDR1 is MGHRA and CDR2 is YSYEKL. The CDR3 loop spans 15 amino acids.

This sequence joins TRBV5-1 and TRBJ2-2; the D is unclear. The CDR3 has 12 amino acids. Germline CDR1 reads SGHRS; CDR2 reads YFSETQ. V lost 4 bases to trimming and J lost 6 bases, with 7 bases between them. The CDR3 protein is CASSLSPGELFF. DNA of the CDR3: TGCGCCAGCAGCCTTTCCCCCGGGGAGCTGTTTTTT.

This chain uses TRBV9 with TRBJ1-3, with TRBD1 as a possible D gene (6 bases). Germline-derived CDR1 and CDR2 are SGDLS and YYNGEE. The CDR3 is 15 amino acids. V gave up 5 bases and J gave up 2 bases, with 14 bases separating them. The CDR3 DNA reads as TGTGCCAGCAGAAGGGACACGGCTACTGGAAACACCATATATTTT. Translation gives CASRRDTATGNTIYF.

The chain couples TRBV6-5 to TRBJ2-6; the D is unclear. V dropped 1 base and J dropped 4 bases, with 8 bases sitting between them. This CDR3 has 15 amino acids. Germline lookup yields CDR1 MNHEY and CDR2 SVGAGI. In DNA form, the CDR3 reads TGTGCCAGCAGTTACTTGGCATGGGGGGCCAACGTCCTGACTTTC. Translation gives CASSYLAWGANVLTF.

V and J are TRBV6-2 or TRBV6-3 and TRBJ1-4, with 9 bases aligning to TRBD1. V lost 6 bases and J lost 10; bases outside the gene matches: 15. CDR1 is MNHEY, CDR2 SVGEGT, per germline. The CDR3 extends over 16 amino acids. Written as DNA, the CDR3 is TGTGCCAGCAGCCTCGGACAGGGGTTTGCGTCTGGAAAACTGTTTTTT. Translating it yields CASSLGQGFASGKLFF.

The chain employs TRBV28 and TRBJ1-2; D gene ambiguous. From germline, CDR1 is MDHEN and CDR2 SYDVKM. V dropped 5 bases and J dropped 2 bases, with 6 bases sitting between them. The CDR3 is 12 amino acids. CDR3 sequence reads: CASSPSNYGYTF. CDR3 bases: TGTGCCAGCAGTCCTTCCAACTATGGCTACACCTTC.

CDR3 residues: CASSGPGISNQPQHF. DNA for the CDR3: TGTGCCAGCAGCGGCCCAGGGATTAGCAATCAGCCCCAGCATTTT. The chain combines TRBV7-9 with TRBJ1-5, with D perhaps TRBD1 (5 bases). Germline V gene lookup returns CDR1 SEHNR and CDR2 FQNEAQ (reference sequence). The V and J ends lost 5 bases and 0 bases respectively, with 11 bases between them. The CDR3 covers 15 residues.

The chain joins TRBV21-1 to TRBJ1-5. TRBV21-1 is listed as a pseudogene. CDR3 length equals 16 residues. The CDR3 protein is CASPTLGGGSNQPQHF. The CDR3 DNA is TGTGCCAGCCCTACCTTGGGAGGAGGAAGCAATCAGCCCCAGCATTTT.

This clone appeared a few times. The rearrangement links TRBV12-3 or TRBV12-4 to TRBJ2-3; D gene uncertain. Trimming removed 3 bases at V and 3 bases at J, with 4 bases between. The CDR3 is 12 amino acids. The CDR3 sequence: CASSFGTDTQYF. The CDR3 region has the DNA TGTGCCAGCAGTTTCGGTACAGATACGCAGTATTTT.

In DNA, the CDR3 is TGTGCCAGCAGCCGGGACAGGACATCCTACAATGAGCAGTTCTTC. Protein: CASSRDRTSYNEQFF. J is TRBJ2-1 and V is TRBV7-9, with 8 nucleotides matching TRBD1. The CDR3 covers 15 residues. CDR1 SEHNR and CDR2 FQNEAQ come from the germline V gene (reference sequence). The ends lost 5 bases at V and 1 base at J; junction bases unmatched: 4.

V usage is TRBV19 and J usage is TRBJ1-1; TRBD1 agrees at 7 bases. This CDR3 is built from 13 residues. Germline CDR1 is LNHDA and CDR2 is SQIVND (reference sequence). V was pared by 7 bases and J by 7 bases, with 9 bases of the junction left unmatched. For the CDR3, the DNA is TGTGCCAGTACCTCCAGACAGGGCTTTGAAGCTTTCTTT. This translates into CASTSRQGFEAFF.

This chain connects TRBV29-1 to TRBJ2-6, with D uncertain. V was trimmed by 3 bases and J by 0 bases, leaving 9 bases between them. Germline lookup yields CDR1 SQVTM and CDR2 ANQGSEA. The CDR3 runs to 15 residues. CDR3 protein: CSVEVSPSGANVLTF. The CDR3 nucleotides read TGCAGCGTTGAGGTCAGTCCCTCTGGGGCCAACGTCCTGACTTTC.

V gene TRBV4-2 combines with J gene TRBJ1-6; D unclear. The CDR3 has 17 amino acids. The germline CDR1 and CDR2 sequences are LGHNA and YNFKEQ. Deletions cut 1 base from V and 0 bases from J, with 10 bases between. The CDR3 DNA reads TGTGCCAGCAGCCAAGGACTTCTCAGCTCCTATAATTCACCCCTCCACTTT. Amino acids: CASSQGLLSSYNSPLHF.

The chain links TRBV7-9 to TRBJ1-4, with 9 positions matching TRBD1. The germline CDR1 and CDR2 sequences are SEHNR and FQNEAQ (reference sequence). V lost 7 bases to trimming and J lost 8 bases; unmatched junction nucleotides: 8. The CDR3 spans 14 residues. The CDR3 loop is CASTQGQGREKLFF. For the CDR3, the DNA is TGTGCCAGCACACAGGGACAGGGTCGAGAAAAACTGTTTTTT.

The CDR3 nucleotides are TGTGCCAGCAGCAAAGGGCAAAACTATGGCTACACCTTC. Its translation is CASSKGQNYGYTF. The chain has TRBV7-9 and TRBJ1-2, with D uncertain. V gave up 5 bases and J gave up 2 bases, with 9 bases separating them. Germline assignment: CDR1 SEHNR and CDR2 FQNEAQ (reference sequence). The CDR3 consists of 13 residues.

CDR3 in amino acids: CASSPPGKEAFF. The CDR3 DNA reads as TGTGCCAGCAGTCCCCCAGGGAAGGAAGCTTTCTTT. The V gene is TRBV27, the J gene TRBJ1-1, with TRBD1 as a possible D gene (5 bases). The CDR3 has 12 amino acids. V lost 5 bases and J lost 8, with 12 bases in between. In germline, CDR1 is MNHEY, CDR2 SMNVEV (reference sequence).

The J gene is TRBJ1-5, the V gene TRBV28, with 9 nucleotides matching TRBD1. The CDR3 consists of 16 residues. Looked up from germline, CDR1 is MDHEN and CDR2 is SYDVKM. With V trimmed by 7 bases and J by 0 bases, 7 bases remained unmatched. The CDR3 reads CASTLLTGGSNQPQHF. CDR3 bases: TGTGCCAGCACCCTCCTGACAGGGGGTAGCAATCAGCCCCAGCATTTT.

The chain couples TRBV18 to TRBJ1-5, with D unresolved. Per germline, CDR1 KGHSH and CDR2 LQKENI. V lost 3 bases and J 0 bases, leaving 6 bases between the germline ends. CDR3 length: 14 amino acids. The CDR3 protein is CASSPTYSNQPQHF. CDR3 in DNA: TGTGCCAGCTCACCGACTTATAGCAATCAGCCCCAGCATTTT.

CDR3 sequence: CASSLDRGLYNEQFF. Written as DNA, the CDR3 is TGTGCCAGCAGCTTAGACAGGGGACTTTACAATGAGCAGTTCTTC. The J gene is TRBJ2-1, the V gene TRBV7-2; maybe TRBD1 (7 bases). CDR1 is SGHTA, CDR2 FQGNSA, per germline. V lost 1 base, J lost 4 bases, and 11 bases lay in between. There are 15 residues in the CDR3. The complete variable domain, with remaining parts taken from reference TRBV7-2 and TRBJ2-1, reads GAGVSQSPSNKVTEKGKDVELRCDPISGHTALYWYRQSLGQGLEFLIYFQGNSAPDKSGLPSDRFSAERTGGSVSTLTIQRTQQEDSAVYLCASSLDRGLYNEQFFGPGTRLTVL.